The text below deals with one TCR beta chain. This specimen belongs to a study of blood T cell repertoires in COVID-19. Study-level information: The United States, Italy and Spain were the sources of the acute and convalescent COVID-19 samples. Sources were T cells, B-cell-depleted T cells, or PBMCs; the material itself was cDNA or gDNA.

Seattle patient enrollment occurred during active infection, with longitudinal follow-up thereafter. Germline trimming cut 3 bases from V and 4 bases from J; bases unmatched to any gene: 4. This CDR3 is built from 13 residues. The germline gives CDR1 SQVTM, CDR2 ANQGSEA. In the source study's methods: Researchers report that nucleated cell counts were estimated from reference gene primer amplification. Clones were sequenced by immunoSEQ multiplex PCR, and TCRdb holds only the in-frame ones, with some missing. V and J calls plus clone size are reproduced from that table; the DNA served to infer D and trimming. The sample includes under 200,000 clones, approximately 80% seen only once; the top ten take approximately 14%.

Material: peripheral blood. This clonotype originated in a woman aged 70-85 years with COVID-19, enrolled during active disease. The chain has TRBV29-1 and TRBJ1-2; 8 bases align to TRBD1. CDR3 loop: CSVDGTGGYGYTF. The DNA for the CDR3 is TGCAGCGTTGATGGGACAGGAGGCTATGGCTACACCTTC.